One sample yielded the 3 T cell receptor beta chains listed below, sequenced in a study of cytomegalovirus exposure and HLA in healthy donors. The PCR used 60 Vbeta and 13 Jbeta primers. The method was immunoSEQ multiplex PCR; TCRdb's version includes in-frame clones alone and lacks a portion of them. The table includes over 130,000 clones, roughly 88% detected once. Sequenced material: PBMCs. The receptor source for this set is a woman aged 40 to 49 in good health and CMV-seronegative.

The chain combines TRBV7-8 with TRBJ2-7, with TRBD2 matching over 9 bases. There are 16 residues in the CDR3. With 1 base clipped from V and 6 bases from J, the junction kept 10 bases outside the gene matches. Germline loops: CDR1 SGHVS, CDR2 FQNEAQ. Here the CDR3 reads CASSLGVAGDGSEQYF. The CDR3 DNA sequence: TGTGCCAGCAGCTTAGGGGTAGCGGGAGACGGTTCCGAGCAGTACTTC.

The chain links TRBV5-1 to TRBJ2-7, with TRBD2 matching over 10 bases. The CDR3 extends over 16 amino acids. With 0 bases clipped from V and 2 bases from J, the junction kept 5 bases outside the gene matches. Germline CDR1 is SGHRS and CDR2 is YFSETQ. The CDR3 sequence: CASSLGPSGGTYEQYF. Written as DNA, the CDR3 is TGCGCCAGCAGCTTGGGACCTAGCGGGGGAACCTACGAGCAGTACTTC.

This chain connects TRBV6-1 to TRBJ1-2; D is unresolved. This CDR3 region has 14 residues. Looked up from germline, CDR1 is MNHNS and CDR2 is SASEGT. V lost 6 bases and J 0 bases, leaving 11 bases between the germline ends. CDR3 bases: TGTGCCAGCAGGGCGGGCCTATCTAACTATGGCTACACCTTC. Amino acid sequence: CASRAGLSNYGYTF.